This T cell receptor beta chain was observed in a study of T cells after yellow fever vaccination. This clonotype showed up many times. V lost 7 bases and J lost 0, with 15 bases in between. In germline, CDR1 is SGHVS, CDR2 FNYEAQ. The CDR3 sequence is 16 residues long. TCRdb analysed the 5' RACE reads with MiXCR anew, one entry per CDR3 protein. The table has about 300,000 distinct CDR3 sequences, around 6.8% seen once. The chain employs TRBV7-6 and TRBJ2-2; unclear D gene. This clonotype originated in a man younger than 35 who received the YFV17D yellow fever vaccine. The sequencing here drew on PBMCs, taken 45 days after the first yellow fever vaccination. The DNA for the CDR3 is TGTGCCAGCACAATATCGGCGCAGTCGAACACCGGGGAGCTGTTTTTT. It specifies CASTISAQSNTGELFF.